The 31 T cell receptor beta chains given below trace back to one sample, sequenced in a study of blood T cell repertoires in COVID-19. Assay: immunoSEQ multiplex PCR; the TCRdb copy retains only in-frame clones and omits some. The sample contains around 290,000 clones, 85% to 90% of which appear only once. The material sequenced was PBMCs or T cells enriched from blood (not recorded which). Receptors originate from an older woman in a cohort exposed to, infected with or recovered from COVID-19 (not recorded which).

V and J are TRBV19 and TRBJ2-1; 11 positions agree with TRBD2. The CDR3 is made up of 14 amino acids. Trimming at V came to 9 bases and at J to 9 bases, leaving 10 bases not matched to a gene. Germline CDR1 is LNHDA and CDR2 is SQIVND (reference sequence). CDR3 nucleotides: TGTGCCAGCCGGCAACTAGCGGGAGAAGGTGAGCAGTTCTTC. Encoded protein: CASRQLAGEGEQFF. Combining the CDR3 with reference TRBV19 and TRBJ2-1 gives the whole variable domain DGGITQSPKYLFRKEGQNVTLSCEQNLNHDAMYWYRQDPGQGLRLIYYSQIVNDFQKGDIAEGYSVSREKKESFPLTVTSAQKNPTAFYLCASRQLAGEGEQFFGPGTRLTVL.

This clone occurred a few times. The chain joins TRBV5-8 to TRBJ2-7, with a possible D match to TRBD1 (6 bases). This CDR3 region has 14 residues. Trimming pared 3 bases from V and 2 bases from J, leaving 12 bases between. The germline gives CDR1 SGHTS, CDR2 YDEGEE. The CDR3 DNA sequence: TGTGCCAGCAGCTCGAACAGGGTCCCCTACGAGCAGTACTTC. Protein product: CASSSNRVPYEQYF.

Details on this clone: Other DNA sequences from this sample encode an identical CDR3 as well. The chain combines TRBV2 with TRBJ1-1, with 7 positions matching TRBD1. Unmatched junction bases numbered 2, after V lost 5 bases and J lost 2 bases. Germline CDR1 SNHLY, CDR2 FYNNEI. CDR3 size: 13 residues. In DNA form, the CDR3 reads TGTGCCAGCAGTCGACAGGGTAACACTGAAGCTTTCTTT. This encodes CASSRQGNTEAFF.

This clone was seen repeatedly, ten times or more. The rearrangement joins TRBV18 to TRBJ2-2, with 13 nucleotides matching TRBD2. The length of the CDR3 is 16 residues. Germline assignment: CDR1 KGHSH and CDR2 LQKENI. J was trimmed by 5 bases and V by 3 bases; bases with no gene match: 3. CDR3 DNA: TGTGCCAGCTCACCTTCGGGACTAGCGGGGACCGGGGAGCTGTTTTTT. This gives the protein CASSPSGLAGTGELFF.

The V gene is TRBV30, the J gene TRBJ2-6, with 8 bases identical to TRBD1. The ends lost 4 bases at V and 4 bases at J; junction bases unmatched: 12. Per the germline V gene, CDR1 is GTSNPN and CDR2 is SVGIG (reference sequence). This CDR3 has 17 amino acids. The CDR3 here is CAWKPGQAWPGANVLTF. The DNA of the CDR3 is TGTGCCTGGAAACCGGGACAGGCTTGGCCCGGGGCCAACGTCCTGACTTTC.

This chain connects TRBV5-1 to TRBJ2-3; possibly TRBD2 for D (6 bases). The length of the CDR3 is 11 residues. Germline CDR1 is SGHRS and CDR2 is YFSETQ. Trimming removed 4 bases at V and 6 bases at J, with 6 bases between. CDR3 in amino acids: CASSGRDTQYF. The CDR3 DNA sequence: TGCGCCAGCAGCGGGAGGGATACGCAGTATTTT. Full variable domain (missing parts from reference TRBV5-1 and TRBJ2-3): KAGVTQTPRYLIKTRGQQVTLSCSPISGHRSVSWYQQTPGQGLQFLFEYFSETQRNKGNFPGRFSGRQFSNSRSEMNVSTLELGDSALYLCASSGRDTQYFGPGTRLTVL.

Note on this clone: A read error may account for a junction end that differs from germline. The chain carries TRBV30 and TRBJ2-1; no clear D. Germline V gene lookup returns CDR1 GTSNPN and CDR2 SVGIG (reference sequence). The CDR3 is made up of 11 amino acids. The CDR3: CARSRGNEQFF. Written as DNA, the CDR3 is TGTGCCCGGAGCAGAGGCAATGAGCAGTTCTTC.

The rearrangement joins TRBV19 to TRBJ2-2; no firm D call. Between the trimmed V and J ends, which lost 3 bases and 7 bases, there was a span of 12 bases. Germline V gives CDR1 LNHDA, CDR2 SQIVND (reference sequence). The CDR3 loop spans 14 amino acids. CDR3 nucleotide sequence: TGTGCCAGTAGTATTATCCCTTCTAGCGGGGAGCTGTTTTTT. Translation: CASSIIPSSGELFF.

The rearrangement links TRBV6-5 to TRBJ1-6; possibly TRBD1 for D (5 bases). CDR1 and CDR2 (germline): MNHEY, SVGAGI. This CDR3 has 15 residues. Between the trimmed V and J ends, which lost 6 bases and 0 bases, there was a span of 9 bases. The DNA of the CDR3 is TGTGCCAGCAGGACGGGGGGCTCCTATAATTCACCCCTCCACTTT. Its protein product is CASRTGGSYNSPLHF.

The chain employs TRBV21-1 and TRBJ1-2. TRBV21-1 is reported as a pseudogene. The CDR3 length is 19 residues. The CDR3 nucleotides are TGTGCCAGCAGCAAAAACCCCCCCGGTACGGTAATATCTTTGTGTGGCTACACCTTC. Translation gives CASSKNPPGTVISLCGYTF.

This chain links TRBV15 with TRBJ1-3; D might be TRBD1 (5 bases). The CDR3 runs to 17 residues. Trimming pared 1 base from V and 3 bases from J, leaving 16 bases between. Looked up from germline, CDR1 is LNHNV and CDR2 is YYDKDF (reference sequence). In nucleotides, the CDR3 is TGTGCCACCAGCAGAGGGACATATACCCCATTTGGAAACACCATATATTTT. It codes for CATSRGTYTPFGNTIYF. The full variable domain, its missing parts supplied by reference TRBV15 and TRBJ1-3, is DAMVIQNPRYQVTQFGKPVTLSCSQTLNHNVMYWYQQKSSQAPKLLFHYYDKDFNNEADTPDNFQSRRPNTSFCFLDIRSPGLGDTAMYLCATSRGTYTPFGNTIYFGEGSWLTVV.

The chain has TRBV24-1 and TRBJ2-7; 8 positions match TRBD1. This CDR3 is built from 15 residues. Per germline, CDR1 KGHDR and CDR2 SFDVKD. The J segment lost 7 bases and the V segment lost 4 bases, leaving 11 bases of the junction unmatched. The CDR3 DNA sequence: TGTGCCACCAGTGAAGGGACAGGATCCGTATGGGAGCAGTACTTC. This encodes CATSEGTGSVWEQYF.

The J gene is TRBJ1-1, the V gene TRBV6-5; D unclear. The germline V gene encodes CDR1 MNHEY and CDR2 SVGAGI. The CDR3 runs to 15 residues. V dropped 8 bases and J dropped 0 bases, with 16 bases sitting between them. CDR3 in amino acids: CASSRGGKMNTEAFF. The CDR3 coding sequence is TGTGCCAGCTCCCGGGGAGGGAAAATGAACACTGAAGCTTTCTTT.

This chain's CDR3 is CASSAGSEQYF. The DNA for the CDR3 is TGTGCCAGCAGCGCAGGCAGCGAGCAGTACTTC. The chain uses TRBV13 and TRBJ2-7; D gene uncertain. Deletions cut 5 bases from V and 6 bases from J, with 8 bases between. This CDR3 has 11 amino acids. Germline CDR1 is PRHDT and CDR2 is FYEKMQ (reference sequence).

The chain recombines TRBV4-1 with TRBJ2-7; D gene unclear. The length of the CDR3 is 14 residues. V was cut by 0 bases and J by 9 bases, with 15 bases left in between. Germline V gives CDR1 MGHRA, CDR2 YSYEKL. Here the CDR3 DNA reads TGCGCCAGCAGCCAAGATTCAGTCTTCCCCCGGCAGTACTTC. Its protein is CASSQDSVFPRQYF.

The J gene is TRBJ2-1, the V gene TRBV15; TRBD2 aligns across 9 bases. This CDR3 is built from 16 residues. The germline CDR1 and CDR2 sequences are LNHNV and YYDKDF (reference sequence). V was clipped by 0 bases and J by 9 bases; unmatched bases: 9. The chain's CDR3 is CATSRDRLAGRGEQFF. In nucleotides, the CDR3 is TGTGCCACCAGCAGAGATCGGCTAGCGGGACGAGGTGAGCAGTTCTTC.

The rearrangement links TRBV19 to TRBJ1-5; the D gene is possibly TRBD1 (5 bases). V dropped 1 base and J dropped 12 bases, with 10 bases sitting between them. From germline, CDR1 is LNHDA and CDR2 SQIVND (reference sequence). The CDR3 contains 12 residues. CDR3 loop: CASSIGLQGQHF. The CDR3 DNA follows: TGTGCCAGTAGTATAGGACTCCAGGGCCAGCATTTT.

The V and J genes are TRBV5-1 and TRBJ2-1, with 7 bases aligning to TRBD2. This CDR3 is 17 amino acids long. The ends lost 0 bases at V and 0 bases at J; junction bases unmatched: 6. Per the germline V gene, CDR1 is SGHRS and CDR2 is YFSETQ. CDR3 coding DNA: TGCGCCAGCAGCTTGGTCGCTAGCGGAAGCTCCTACAATGAGCAGTTCTTC. Translating it yields CASSLVASGSSYNEQFF.

The chain recombines TRBV27 with TRBJ1-6; 7 bases are a match to TRBD1. Trimming removed 5 bases from V and 11 bases from J; junction bases left unmatched: 12. This CDR3 is built from 15 residues. Looked up from germline, CDR1 is MNHEY and CDR2 is SMNVEV (reference sequence). In nucleotides, the CDR3 is TGTGCCAGCAGTCGACAGGGTACAATAGGGACACCCCTCCACTTT. Residues: CASSRQGTIGTPLHF.

The chain couples TRBV7-3 to TRBJ2-2, with TRBD1 identical over 8 bases. This CDR3 contains 16 residues. Unmatched junction bases numbered 6, after V lost 5 bases and J lost 1 base. Looked up from germline, CDR1 is SGHTA and CDR2 is FQGTGA. CDR3 protein: CASSPRGTGNTGELFF. The CDR3 DNA follows: TGTGCCAGCAGCCCGCGTGGGACAGGGAACACCGGGGAGCTGTTTTTT.

V is TRBV7-2 and J is TRBJ1-4; tentative D call: TRBD1 (5 bases). Looked up from germline, CDR1 is SGHTA and CDR2 is FQGNSA. This CDR3 contains 11 residues. V lost 5 bases and J lost 7, with 5 bases in between. The CDR3, as DNA: TGTGCCAGCAGCGACAGTGAAAAACTGTTTTTT. Protein: CASSDSEKLFF.

V usage is TRBV19 and J usage is TRBJ1-3; D possibly corresponds to TRBD1 (5 bases). From germline, CDR1 is LNHDA and CDR2 SQIVND (reference sequence). Trimming took 8 bases from V and 0 from J, leaving 20 bases between them. The CDR3 spans 17 residues. The CDR3 loop reads CASENLLGALSGNTIYF. The CDR3 bases are TGTGCCAGTGAGAACCTCCTTGGGGCCCTCTCTGGAAACACCATATATTTT.

The V gene is TRBV27, the J gene TRBJ2-7; 9 bases match TRBD1. The CDR3 has 15 amino acids. Germline V CDR1 and CDR2: MNHEY, SMNVEV (reference sequence). The V and J ends lost 0 bases and 2 bases, in that order; junction bases with no gene match: 2. This CDR3 reads CASSLSDRGAYEQYF. CDR3 in DNA: TGTGCCAGCAGTTTATCGGACAGGGGAGCCTACGAGCAGTACTTC.

The rearrangement uses TRBV3-1 (or the pseudogene TRBV3-2) and TRBJ1-4, with TRBD1 matching over 7 bases. CDR1 LGHDT and CDR2 YNNKEL come from the germline V gene (reference sequence). The trim removed 6 bases at V and 8 bases at J, leaving 15 bases unmatched. There are 16 residues in the CDR3. In nucleotides, the CDR3 is TGTGCCAGCAGTCTAGGAACGGGACAGCGACGAGAAAAACTGTTTTTT. This encodes CASSLGTGQRREKLFF.

The chain employs TRBV6-1 and TRBJ1-1; possible D gene TRBD1, 5 bases. V shed 2 bases and J shed 4 bases, with 11 bases lying between them. This CDR3 has 14 residues. Per germline, CDR1 MNHNS and CDR2 SASEGT. The CDR3 DNA follows: TGTGCCAGCAGTGAAAGGTGGGGGGGCACTGAAGCTTTCTTT. This translates into CASSERWGGTEAFF.

This chain links TRBV7-9 with TRBJ1-1; D gene ambiguous. From germline, CDR1 is SEHNR and CDR2 FQNEAQ (reference sequence). The CDR3 is 16 amino acids. The V gene lost 1 base and the J gene lost 1 base, with 13 bases spanning the gap. Here the CDR3 reads CASSLGWELGNTEAFF. The CDR3 region has the DNA TGTGCCAGCAGCTTAGGATGGGAGTTAGGGAACACTGAAGCTTTCTTT.

The chain joins TRBV7-9 to TRBJ1-1; possible D gene TRBD1, 5 bases. In germline, CDR1 is SEHNR, CDR2 FQNEAQ (reference sequence). V shed 1 base and J shed 3 bases, with 15 bases lying between them. This CDR3 has 16 residues. The chain's CDR3 is CASSLDFWGRDTEAFF. In nucleotides, the CDR3 is TGTGCCAGCAGCTTAGATTTTTGGGGCAGGGACACTGAAGCTTTCTTT.

The chain uses TRBV29-1 and TRBJ2-5; tentatively, D is TRBD1 (6 bases). The CDR3 is made up of 11 amino acids. V was pared by 6 bases and J by 6 bases, with 11 bases between. Germline-derived CDR1 and CDR2 are SQVTM and ANQGSEA. This chain's CDR3 is CSVIRGKTQYF. Written as DNA, the CDR3 is TGCAGCGTGATTAGGGGGAAGACCCAGTACTTC.

The CDR3 nucleotides are TGTGCCAGCAGTACGGACAGGACCCCACCGGGGGAGCTGTTTTTT. It codes for CASSTDRTPPGELFF. The chain uses TRBV6-5 and TRBJ2-2, with 7 bases identical to TRBD1. Per germline, CDR1 MNHEY and CDR2 SVGAGI. The V and J ends lost 5 bases and 8 bases, in that order; junction bases with no gene match: 11. CDR3 length: 15 amino acids.

The gene calls are TRBV18 and TRBJ2-2; possibly TRBD1 for D (6 bases). Germline CDR1 is KGHSH and CDR2 is LQKENI. V was pared by 3 bases and J by 3 bases, with 11 bases between. The CDR3 is made up of 15 amino acids. In DNA form, the CDR3 reads TGTGCCAGCTCACCCGGACAGAGAGACACCGGGGAGCTGTTTTTT. It specifies CASSPGQRDTGELFF. The complete variable domain, with remaining parts taken from reference TRBV18 and TRBJ2-2, reads NAGVMQNPRHLVRRRGQEARLRCSPMKGHSHVYWYRQLPEEGLKFMVYLQKENIIDESGMPKERFSAEFPKEGPSILRIQQVVRGDSAAYFCASSPGQRDTGELFFGEGSRLTVL.

Here the CDR3 DNA reads TGTGCCATCAGTGAGTCGGGGACAGGGGTCGGTCAGCCCCAGCATTTT. Translation: CAISESGTGVGQPQHF. This sequence joins TRBV10-3 and TRBJ1-5; 10 bases agree with TRBD1. Trimming removed 0 bases from V and 6 bases from J; junction bases left unmatched: 5. Germline CDR1 ENHRY, CDR2 SYGVKD. The CDR3 spans 16 residues.